This entry concerns a single T cell receptor beta chain. Its antigen is undetermined. According to the study, genomic DNA was the template for TCR beta VDJ and CDR3 profiling. TCRdb itself ran the reads through MiXCR, one entry per CDR3 protein. The table has some 290,000 distinct CDR3 sequences, approximately 55% seen once; the top ten hold approximately 8.2%. The sample is drawn from a study of CD8+CD57+ T cells in acquired aplastic anemia. In the study overall: Across the sorted CD4+ and CD8+ cells, DNA amounts averaged 3.2 ug.

Regarding the study as a whole: Patients and controls had CD8+ Simpson's diversity values that were not significantly distinct.

This CDR3 is 12 amino acids long. Germline CDR1 reads DFQATT; CDR2 reads SNEGSKA (reference sequence). With 7 bases removed from V and 0 bases from J, the gap between germline ends came to 8 bases. The chain has TRBV20-1 and TRBJ2-3, with no clear D. This receptor was obtained from a human donor with severe aplastic anemia or a healthy control (not recorded which). The sample was sorted CD4+, CD8+, or CD8+CD57+ T cells (not recorded which) from PBMCs. The CDR3 nucleotides are TGCAGTGGTGGCCTCAGCACAGATACGCAGTATTTT. It translates to CSGGLSTDTQYF.